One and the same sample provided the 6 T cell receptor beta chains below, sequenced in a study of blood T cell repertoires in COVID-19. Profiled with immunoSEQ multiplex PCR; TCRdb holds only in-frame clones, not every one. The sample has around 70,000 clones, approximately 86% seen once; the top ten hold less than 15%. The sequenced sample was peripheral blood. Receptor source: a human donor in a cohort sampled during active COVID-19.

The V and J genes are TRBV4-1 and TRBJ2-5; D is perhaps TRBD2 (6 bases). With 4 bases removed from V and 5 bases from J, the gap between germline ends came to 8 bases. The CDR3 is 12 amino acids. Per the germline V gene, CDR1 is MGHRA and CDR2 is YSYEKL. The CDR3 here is CASSRGEETQYF. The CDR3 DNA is TGCGCCAGCAGCCGGGGGGAGGAGACCCAGTACTTC.

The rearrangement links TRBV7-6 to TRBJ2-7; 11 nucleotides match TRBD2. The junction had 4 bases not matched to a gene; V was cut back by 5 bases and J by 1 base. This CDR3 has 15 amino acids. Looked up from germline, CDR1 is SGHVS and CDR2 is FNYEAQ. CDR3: CASSPRLAGSYEQYF. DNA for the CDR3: TGTGCCAGCAGCCCAAGACTAGCGGGGTCCTACGAGCAGTACTTC.

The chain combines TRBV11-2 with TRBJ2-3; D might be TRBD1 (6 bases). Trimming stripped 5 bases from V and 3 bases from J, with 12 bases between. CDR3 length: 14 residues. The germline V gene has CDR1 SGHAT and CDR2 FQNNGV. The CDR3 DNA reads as TGTGCCAGCAGCACAGGGTGGGGGACAGATACGCAGTATTTT. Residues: CASSTGWGTDTQYF.

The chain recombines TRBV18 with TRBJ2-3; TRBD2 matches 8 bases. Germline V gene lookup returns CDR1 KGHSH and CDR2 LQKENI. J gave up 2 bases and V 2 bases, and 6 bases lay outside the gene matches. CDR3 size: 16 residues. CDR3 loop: CASSPFPAGVTDTQYF. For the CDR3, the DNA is TGTGCCAGCTCACCATTCCCAGCGGGAGTCACAGATACGCAGTATTTT.

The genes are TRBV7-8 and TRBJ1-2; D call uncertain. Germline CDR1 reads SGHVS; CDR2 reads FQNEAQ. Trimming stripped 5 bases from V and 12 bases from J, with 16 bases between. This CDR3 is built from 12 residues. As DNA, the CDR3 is TGTGCCAGCAGCCCAGGTACCTCGCCAGACACCTTC. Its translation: CASSPGTSPDTF.

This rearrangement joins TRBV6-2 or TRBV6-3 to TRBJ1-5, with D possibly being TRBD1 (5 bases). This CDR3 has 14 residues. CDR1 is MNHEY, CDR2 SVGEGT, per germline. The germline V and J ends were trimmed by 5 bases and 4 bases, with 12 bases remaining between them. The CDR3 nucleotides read TGTGCCAGCAGTCCGCATGGGGGGAATCAGCCCCAGCATTTT. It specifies CASSPHGGNQPQHF.